These 27 T cell receptor beta chains share one sample of origin, sequenced in a study of cytomegalovirus exposure and HLA in healthy donors. Researchers ran the PCR with 60 Vbeta and 13 Jbeta primers. Data came from immunoSEQ multiplex PCR; TCRdb stores just in-frame clones and leaves some out. This table has 150,000 or so clones, just under 85% appearing once. The specimen sequenced was PBMCs. The receptor source for this set is a man younger than 40 in good health and CMV-seropositive.

The gene calls are TRBV7-9 and TRBJ1-1; unclear D gene. The CDR3 consists of 16 residues. Germline loops: CDR1 SEHNR, CDR2 FQNEAQ (reference sequence). V was shortened by 2 bases and J by 2 bases, with 15 bases between the two germline ends. CDR3 sequence (DNA): TGTGCCAGCAGCTTACCCGGCGTGGGTAGCAACACTGAAGCTTTCTTT. This encodes CASSLPGVGSNTEAFF. Full variable domain (remainder filled in from reference TRBV7-9 and TRBJ1-1): DTGVSQNPRHKITKRGQNVTFRCDPISEHNRLYWYRQTLGQGPEFLTYFQNEAQLEKSRLLSDRFSAERPKGSFSTLEIQRTEQGDSAMYLCASSLPGVGSNTEAFFGQGTRLTVV.

This chain uses TRBV19 with TRBJ1-5; D is ambiguous. Germline CDR1 reads LNHDA; CDR2 reads SQIVND (reference sequence). The CDR3 loop spans 14 amino acids. V was clipped by 2 bases and J by 5 bases, with 10 bases between them. This chain's CDR3 is CASSINGRDQPQHF. The CDR3 DNA reads TGTGCCAGTAGTATAAACGGGAGAGATCAGCCCCAGCATTTT.

V usage is TRBV18 and J usage is TRBJ2-4, with 9 bases lining up with TRBD2. The CDR3 is made up of 15 amino acids. The junction had 4 bases not matched to a gene; V was cut back by 2 bases and J by 5 bases. Per germline, CDR1 KGHSH and CDR2 LQKENI. CDR3 in amino acids: CASSPEASGENIQYF. The CDR3 DNA reads TGTGCCAGCTCACCAGAGGCTAGCGGGGAAAACATTCAGTACTTC.

This clone was counted only a few times. The J gene is TRBJ2-1, the V gene TRBV18, with TRBD2 identical over 8 bases. With 6 bases clipped from V and 4 bases from J, the junction kept 5 bases outside the gene matches. This CDR3 contains 14 residues. Germline loops: CDR1 KGHSH, CDR2 LQKENI. CDR3 sequence: CASSPGLEYNEQFF. The CDR3 region has the DNA TGTGCCAGCTCTCCGGGACTAGAGTACAATGAGCAGTTCTTC.

This clone was seen just once. V usage is TRBV5-3 and J usage is TRBJ2-1; D is undetermined. TRBV5-3 carries the ORF label, with uncertain function. The CDR3 loop spans 14 amino acids. V lost 4 bases to trimming and J lost 0 bases, with 8 bases between them. The CDR3 protein is CARSLSISYNEQFF. The CDR3 nucleotides are TGTGCCAGAAGCCTATCAATCTCCTACAATGAGCAGTTCTTC.

This clone has only one observation. Different DNA sequences within this sample yield the same CDR3. The chain is built from TRBV6-5 and TRBJ1-2; 7 bases agree with TRBD1. CDR1 and CDR2 from the germline V gene are MNHEY and SVGAGI. Trimming took 5 bases from V and 4 from J; bases not matched to a gene: 4. The CDR3 loop spans 13 amino acids. Here the CDR3 reads CASSRDSLYGYTF. In DNA, the CDR3 is TGTGCCAGCAGTCGGGACAGTCTCTATGGCTACACCTTC.

The V and J genes are TRBV7-2 and TRBJ2-3; 13 nucleotides match TRBD2. J was trimmed by 4 bases and V by 6 bases; bases with no gene match: 7. The CDR3 is 16 amino acids. CDR1 is SGHTA and CDR2 is FQGNSA in the germline V gene. CDR3 region: CASSSRLAGGPDTQYF. CDR3 DNA: TGTGCCAGCAGTTCCAGACTAGCGGGGGGCCCAGATACGCAGTATTTT.

The rearrangement uses TRBV6-5 and TRBJ1-1; the match to TRBD1 covers 7 bases. CDR3 length equals 14 residues. Germline CDR1 is MNHEY and CDR2 is SVGAGI. V gave up 6 bases and J gave up 1 base; unmatched junction bases: 5. The CDR3 region has the DNA TGTGCCAGCAGCCGGGGACAGCCGAACACTGAAGCTTTCTTT. Translation: CASSRGQPNTEAFF.

This clone has just one count. The rearrangement links TRBV27 to TRBJ1-4, with 7 positions matching TRBD1. The CDR3 loop spans 16 amino acids. Germline V gene sequence: CDR1 MNHEY, CDR2 SMNVEV (reference sequence). V lost 5 bases, J lost 5 bases, and 11 bases stayed unmatched. As DNA, the CDR3 is TGTGCCAGCAGTCCTTTAAGCACAGGGGTCAATGAAAAACTGTTTTTT. Its protein product is CASSPLSTGVNEKLFF.

V and J are TRBV7-6 and TRBJ2-5; a weak D match, TRBD1 (6 bases). Trimming pared 0 bases from V and 1 base from J, leaving 6 bases between. The CDR3 totals 14 residues. The germline V gene has CDR1 SGHVS and CDR2 FNYEAQ. The CDR3 coding sequence is TGTGCCAGCAGCTTAGCGACAGGCCAAGAGACCCAGTACTTC. As protein: CASSLATGQETQYF.

V is TRBV30 and J is TRBJ2-5, with 14 bases that match TRBD2. Per the germline V gene, CDR1 is GTSNPN and CDR2 is SVGIG (reference sequence). The CDR3 contains 19 residues. After removal of 3 bases from V and 5 bases from J, the junction contained 17 bases not matched to a gene. This CDR3 is CAWSSRLAGGPAPRETQYF. DNA for the CDR3: TGTGCCTGGAGCTCCCGACTAGCGGGGGGGCCTGCTCCGCGGGAGACCCAGTACTTC.

This chain uses TRBV7-6 with TRBJ2-1; tentatively, D is TRBD1 (5 bases). Trimming stripped 2 bases from V and 0 bases from J, with 17 bases between. The CDR3 has 18 amino acids. Germline V lookup: CDR1 SGHVS, CDR2 FNYEAQ. The chain's CDR3 is CASSLQGGPESSYNEQFF. The CDR3 DNA sequence: TGTGCCAGCAGCTTACAGGGCGGTCCCGAGAGCTCCTACAATGAGCAGTTCTTC.

This rearrangement joins TRBV28 to TRBJ2-7, with 7 bases that match TRBD2. Germline trimming cut 6 bases from V and 0 bases from J; bases unmatched to any gene: 11. The CDR3 is made up of 16 amino acids. Germline V gene data show CDR1 as MDHEN and CDR2 as SYDVKM. CDR3 loop: CASSPPGLAVSYEQYF. The CDR3 DNA is TGTGCCAGCAGCCCACCAGGGCTAGCGGTCTCCTACGAGCAGTACTTC.

The V call is TRBV5-1, the J call TRBJ2-5; 15 bases fit TRBD2. V lost 4 bases, J lost 5 bases, and 3 bases stayed unmatched. This CDR3 contains 15 residues. The germline V gene has CDR1 SGHRS and CDR2 YFSETQ. The CDR3 bases are TGCGCCAGCAGCCTGGGGACTAGCGGGGGGGAGACCCAGTACTTC. Protein product: CASSLGTSGGETQYF.

This clone was observed once. The sample has other DNA sequences that encode this CDR3 too. The CDR3 loop is CASGARLQETQYF. The CDR3 nucleotides read TGTGCCAGTGGGGCTCGGCTGCAAGAGACCCAGTACTTC. V and J are TRBV19 and TRBJ2-5; perhaps TRBD1 as D (5 bases). Germline lookup yields CDR1 LNHDA and CDR2 SQIVND (reference sequence). Trimming pared 8 bases from V and 2 bases from J, leaving 12 bases between. The CDR3 is 13 amino acids.

The chain is built from TRBV6-6 and TRBJ2-5; the D is unclear. The CDR3 length is 12 residues. Per germline, CDR1 MNHNY and CDR2 SVGAGI (reference sequence). Trimming took off 8 bases at V and 7 bases at J, with 14 bases between the two ends. CDR3 in amino acids: CASQDISATQYF. DNA of the CDR3: TGTGCCAGCCAAGACATATCGGCGACCCAGTACTTC.

In this sample, this clone turned up many times. The sample has other DNA sequences that encode this CDR3 too. V gene TRBV29-1 combines with J gene TRBJ2-1; the D is unclear. Per the germline V gene, CDR1 is SQVTM and CDR2 is ANQGSEA. Trimming pared 2 bases from V and 4 bases from J, leaving 3 bases between. CDR3 length equals 11 residues. The CDR3 protein is CSVELYNEQFF. CDR3 bases: TGCAGCGTTGAATTATACAATGAGCAGTTCTTC.

This clone turned up a few times. The chain links TRBV7-6 to TRBJ2-2, with D unclear. The CDR3 covers 13 residues. With 4 bases removed from V and 6 bases from J, the gap between germline ends came to 9 bases. CDR1 and CDR2 from the germline V gene are SGHVS and FNYEAQ. The CDR3 here is CASSSRNPGELFF. Here the CDR3 DNA reads TGTGCCAGCAGCTCCAGGAATCCCGGGGAGCTGTTTTTT.

V is TRBV5-1 and J is TRBJ2-3, with TRBD2 matching 7 bases. The CDR3 consists of 15 residues. V trimming: 7 bases; J trimming: 3 bases; junction bases outside the gene matches: 11. The germline V gene encodes CDR1 SGHRS and CDR2 YFSETQ. The chain's CDR3 is CASRRSGQGTDTQYF. In nucleotides, the CDR3 is TGCGCCAGCCGACGTAGCGGGCAAGGAACAGATACGCAGTATTTT.

Only a few counts were recorded for this clone. V usage is TRBV12-5 and J usage is TRBJ1-1, with 9 positions matching TRBD1. J was trimmed by 4 bases and V by 3 bases; bases with no gene match: 6. Per the germline V gene, CDR1 is LGHNT and CDR2 is FRNRAP. CDR3 length equals 15 residues. CDR3 region: CASGFLTGGRTEAFF. For the CDR3, the DNA is TGTGCTAGTGGTTTCCTGACAGGGGGACGCACTGAAGCTTTCTTT.

The V and J genes are TRBV7-8 and TRBJ2-3; the D is unclear. The CDR3 sequence is 16 residues long. Germline CDR1 and CDR2: SGHVS and FQNEAQ. V lost 1 base, J lost 2 bases, and 13 bases lay in between. The CDR3 protein is CASSLVPAHPTDTQYF. CDR3 nucleotides: TGTGCCAGCAGCTTAGTCCCAGCGCACCCCACAGATACGCAGTATTTT. Together with reference TRBV7-8 and TRBJ2-3, the CDR3 gives the full variable domain: GAGVSQSPRYKVAKRGQDVALRCDPISGHVSLFWYQQALGQGPEFLTYFQNEAQLDKSGLPSDRFFAERPEGSVSTLKIQRTQQEDSAVYLCASSLVPAHPTDTQYFGPGTRLTVL.

This rearrangement joins TRBV27 to TRBJ1-1; 8 bases map to TRBD1. V trimming: 5 bases; J trimming: 5 bases; junction bases outside the gene matches: 10. Per the germline V gene, CDR1 is MNHEY and CDR2 is SMNVEV (reference sequence). The CDR3 has 15 residues. The CDR3 region has the DNA TGTGCCAGCAGTAGCTTCAGGACAGGGAAAACTGAAGCTTTCTTT. It translates to CASSSFRTGKTEAFF.

This clone has a single count. The genes are TRBV5-1 and TRBJ2-2; 11 bases agree with TRBD2. V lost 4 bases, J lost 5 bases, and 7 bases stayed unmatched. This CDR3 contains 16 residues. Germline V gives CDR1 SGHRS, CDR2 YFSETQ. Here the CDR3 DNA reads TGCGCCAGCAGCAGAACTAGCGGGAGTTTTACCGGGGAGCTGTTTTTT. Encoded protein: CASSRTSGSFTGELFF. Complete variable domain (other parts from reference TRBV5-1 and TRBJ2-2): KAGVTQTPRYLIKTRGQQVTLSCSPISGHRSVSWYQQTPGQGLQFLFEYFSETQRNKGNFPGRFSGRQFSNSRSEMNVSTLELGDSALYLCASSRTSGSFTGELFFGEGSRLTVL.

The V call is TRBV28, the J call TRBJ1-3; D remains unclear. V gave up 5 bases and J gave up 4 bases, with 18 bases separating them. Germline-derived CDR1 and CDR2 are MDHEN and SYDVKM. This CDR3 region has 16 residues. The CDR3 sequence is CASSPPSGLYGNTIYF. The CDR3 DNA sequence: TGTGCCAGCAGTCCGCCCTCGGGTCTTTACGGAAACACCATATATTTT.

This chain uses TRBV18 with TRBJ2-5, with D hard to call. This CDR3 spans 15 amino acids. Germline loops: CDR1 KGHSH, CDR2 LQKENI. V lost 3 bases and J lost 2, with 13 bases in between. CDR3 protein: CASSPSSIRQETQYF. CDR3 in DNA: TGTGCCAGCTCACCCAGTTCCATCAGACAAGAGACCCAGTACTTC.

The rearrangement links TRBV19 to TRBJ2-2; weak D call: TRBD1 (6 bases). Trimming shortened V by 6 bases and J by 5 bases, and 13 bases separated the two germline ends. Germline values: CDR1 LNHDA, CDR2 SQIVND (reference sequence). This CDR3 has 14 amino acids. CDR3 sequence reads: CASRPSGTTGELFF. The CDR3 DNA sequence: TGTGCCAGTAGACCCTCGGGGACAACCGGGGAGCTGTTTTTT. The full variable domain, in which reference TRBV19 and TRBJ2-2 provide the parts outside the CDR3, is DGGITQSPKYLFRKEGQNVTLSCEQNLNHDAMYWYRQDPGQGLRLIYYSQIVNDFQKGDIAEGYSVSREKKESFPLTVTSAQKNPTAFYLCASRPSGTTGELFFGEGSRLTVL.

The chain combines TRBV5-1 with TRBJ2-3; 7 bases agree with TRBD2. The CDR3 loop spans 14 amino acids. Germline CDR1 and CDR2: SGHRS and YFSETQ. Trimming at V came to 9 bases and at J to 5 bases, leaving 12 bases not matched to a gene. The CDR3 loop is CATRDYREGDTQYF. In DNA form, the CDR3 reads TGCGCCACACGGGACTACCGAGAGGGAGATACGCAGTATTTT.